The clone carrying this TCR beta chain was detected a few times. Germline CDR1 and CDR2: SGHTA and FQGNSA. Trimming at V came to 3 bases and at J to 7 bases, leaving 7 bases not matched to a gene. This CDR3 has 14 amino acids. These data belong to a study of shared clonotypes between healthy human individuals. Clones were read by immunoSEQ multiplex PCR, and TCRdb kept only the in-frame ones, dropping some. The repertoire consists of about 600,000 clones, with around three quarters occurring once and the leading ten covering around 12%. Sequencing input: PBMCs. The sequence came from a woman between 35 and 50 years old in good health. Some clones in this sample may be carry-over from other donors' samples. The chain uses TRBV7-2 and TRBJ2-7; 9 bases agree with TRBD2. The CDR3 region has the DNA TGTGCCAGCAGCTTGAGAGCGGGAGGATGGGAGCAGTACTTC. Its translation: CASSLRAGGWEQYF.